These 7 T cell receptor beta chains were sequenced from one sample in a study of blood T cells in healthy people across ages. Together with a sample-barcoded 5' primer, a J-beta primer mix was included in a second PCR lasting about 7 to 11 cycles. TCRdb re-derived calls from the 5' RACE reads in MiXCR, one entry per CDR3 protein. The top ten hold roughly 14% of the sample, which has hundreds of thousands of distinct CDR3 sequences, approximately 30% seen once. The specimen was blood. The source is a woman of 80 years or more in good health.

The sample holds many counts of this clonotype. The chain carries TRBV4-2 and TRBJ2-7; 12 bases fit TRBD2. V gave up 5 bases and J gave up 0 bases; unmatched junction bases: 5. Germline V gives CDR1 LGHNA, CDR2 YNFKEQ. CDR3 length equals 16 residues. CDR3 in amino acids: CASSARTSGDSYEQYF. The CDR3 DNA sequence: TGTGCCAGCAGCGCGAGGACTAGCGGGGACTCCTACGAGCAGTACTTC.

Comment on this clonotype: At one end, the junction sequence differs from germline, possibly due to a read error. The V and J genes are TRBV5-1 and TRBJ2-7; TRBD1 aligns across 9 bases. The CDR3 contains 14 residues. Germline loops: CDR1 SGHRS, CDR2 YFSETQ. This CDR3 reads CASSPRDRDYEQYF. The CDR3 nucleotides are TGTGCCAGCAGCCCACGGGACAGGGACTACGAGCAGTACTTC.

The chain recombines TRBV7-2 with TRBJ2-7; the D gene is possibly TRBD2 (6 bases). Germline assignment: CDR1 SGHTA and CDR2 FQGNSA. V was pared by 4 bases and J by 1 base, with 20 bases between. The CDR3 runs to 17 residues. CDR3 nucleotides: TGTGCCAGCAGCTCCGGGTTGGCGGCGGGAATGTCCTACGAGCAGTACTTC. This gives the protein CASSSGLAAGMSYEQYF.

This clonotype was recorded a few times. The chain combines TRBV5-8 with TRBJ1-5; TRBD1 matches 7 bases. Germline V gene data show CDR1 as SGHTS and CDR2 as YDEGEE. The CDR3 totals 18 residues. Losses at the gene ends were 0 bases for V and 5 bases for J; bases not matched to a gene: 14. The CDR3 protein is CASSLGAGTRGWDQPQHF. CDR3 DNA: TGTGCCAGCAGCTTGGGCGCCGGGACCAGGGGGTGGGATCAGCCCCAGCATTTT. The full variable domain, rest sourced from reference TRBV5-8 and TRBJ1-5, is EAGVTQSPTHLIKTRGQQATLRCSPISGHTSVYWYQQALGLGLQFLLWYDEGEERNRGNFPPRFSGRQFPNYSSELNVNALELEDSALYLCASSLGAGTRGWDQPQHFGDGTRLSIL.

The rearrangement joins TRBV7-9 to TRBJ2-1, with D perhaps TRBD1 (5 bases). V was shortened by 2 bases and J by 6 bases, with 11 bases between the two germline ends. Germline-derived CDR1 and CDR2 are SEHNR and FQNEAQ (reference sequence). The CDR3 is 14 residues long. The CDR3 coding sequence is TGTGCCAGCAGCTTATCGGCCGACAGCAATGAGCAGTTCTTC. This sequence encodes CASSLSADSNEQFF.

This clonotype was recorded many times. The chain links TRBV6-6 to TRBJ2-7; D might be TRBD1 or TRBD2, each matching 5 bases. The CDR3 runs to 13 residues. Per the germline V gene, CDR1 is MNHNY and CDR2 is SVGAGI (reference sequence). Trimming took 2 bases from V and 0 from J, leaving 5 bases between them. DNA for the CDR3: TGTGCCAGCAGTTACGGGACCTCCTACGAGCAGTACTTC. Amino acid sequence: CASSYGTSYEQYF.

This clonotype was observed many times. V gene TRBV7-8 combines with J gene TRBJ2-2; D uncertain. V lost 1 base to trimming and J lost 4 bases, with 7 bases between them. The germline gives CDR1 SGHVS, CDR2 FQNEAQ. CDR3 length: 14 residues. CDR3 DNA: TGTGCCAGCAGCTTAGACAGACTCACCGGGGAGCTGTTTTTT. As protein: CASSLDRLTGELFF. The entire variable domain, with the rest obtained from reference TRBV7-8 and TRBJ2-2, is as follows: GAGVSQSPRYKVAKRGQDVALRCDPISGHVSLFWYQQALGQGPEFLTYFQNEAQLDKSGLPSDRFFAERPEGSVSTLKIQRTQQEDSAVYLCASSLDRLTGELFFGEGSRLTVL.